What follows are 18 T cell receptor beta chains derived from one specimen sequenced in a study of cytomegalovirus exposure and HLA in healthy donors. In the PCR, 60 Vbeta and 13 Jbeta primers were used. Libraries were prepared by immunoSEQ multiplex PCR; TCRdb keeps only in-frame clonotypes and omits some of them. The data show roughly 95,000 clones, with roughly four fifths seen just once and about 3.4% held by the top ten. The material sequenced was PBMCs. The receptors here all came from a man aged 30 to 39 in good health and CMV-seropositive.

This clone has a handful of counts. J is TRBJ1-1 and V is TRBV30; TRBD1 matches at 7 bases. V dropped 3 bases and J dropped 1; count of bases not matched to a gene: 8. Germline CDR1 GTSNPN, CDR2 SVGIG (reference sequence). The CDR3 length is 15 residues. DNA for the CDR3: TGTGCCTGGAGAACTCGACAGGGCTCGAACACTGAAGCTTTCTTT. Its protein product is CAWRTRQGSNTEAFF.

This chain connects TRBV28 to TRBJ1-5, with 9 bases fitting TRBD1. V lost 4 bases to trimming and J lost 1 base; unmatched junction nucleotides: 14. CDR1 is MDHEN and CDR2 is SYDVKM in the germline V gene. CDR3 length: 19 amino acids. The CDR3 region is CASSYIGTGRGASNQPQHF. In DNA form, the CDR3 reads TGTGCCAGCAGTTACATCGGGACAGGGCGAGGGGCGAGCAATCAGCCCCAGCATTTT.

The chain links TRBV30 to TRBJ2-1, with TRBD2 matching over 7 bases. The CDR3 runs to 15 residues. From germline, CDR1 is GTSNPN and CDR2 SVGIG (reference sequence). The V segment lost 7 bases and the J segment 8 bases; nucleotides outside the gene matches: 17. This chain's CDR3 is CALAPGGGPDYEQFF. CDR3 bases: TGTGCCTTAGCCCCGGGGGGAGGTCCCGATTATGAGCAGTTCTTC.

J is TRBJ1-2 and V is TRBV5-6; 8 bases are a match to TRBD1. The CDR3 extends over 15 amino acids. In germline, CDR1 is SGHDT, CDR2 YYEEEE. Trimming at V came to 0 bases and at J to 7 bases, leaving 8 bases not matched to a gene. The CDR3 bases are TGTGCCAGCAGCTTGGGCCCCGACAGGGGTGGTGGCTACACCTTC. It yields the protein CASSLGPDRGGGYTF.

V usage is TRBV29-1 and J usage is TRBJ1-1, with TRBD1 as a possible D gene (6 bases). Trimming pared 0 bases from V and 6 bases from J, leaving 20 bases between. CDR1 SQVTM and CDR2 ANQGSEA come from the germline V gene. The CDR3 is 16 amino acids. The CDR3 DNA reads as TGCAGCGTTGAAGATCGGTGGGGGGGCCCCCAGGCTGAAGCTTTCTTT. Amino acids: CSVEDRWGGPQAEAFF. The full variable domain, rest sourced from reference TRBV29-1 and TRBJ1-1, is SAVISQKPSRDICQRGTSLTIQCQVDSQVTMMFWYRQQPGQSLTLIATANQGSEATYESGFVIDKFPISRPNLTFSTLTVSNMSPEDSSIYLCSVEDRWGGPQAEAFFGQGTRLTVV.

The V and J genes are TRBV29-1 and TRBJ2-7, with a possible D match to TRBD1 (6 bases). Trimming left V 5 bases short and J 3 bases short, with 8 bases between. Per the germline V gene, CDR1 is SQVTM and CDR2 is ANQGSEA. This CDR3 contains 11 residues. This CDR3 reads CSVLQGYEQYF. The CDR3 region has the DNA TGCAGCGTTCTACAGGGCTACGAGCAGTACTTC.

About this clone: Other DNA sequences in the sample encode the same CDR3. This chain joins TRBV6-5 and TRBJ1-5, with D perhaps TRBD1 (6 bases). The CDR3 has 14 amino acids. V was pared by 5 bases and J by 9 bases, with 17 bases between. The germline CDR1 and CDR2 sequences are MNHEY and SVGAGI. DNA for the CDR3: TGTGCCAGCAGTCCCTCGGGGCGGGGGCGGCCCCAGCATTTT. Amino acid sequence: CASSPSGRGRPQHF.

This clone was seen only once. The V call is TRBV11-2, the J call TRBJ1-3, with 9 bases matching TRBD1. The CDR3 sequence is 17 residues long. V was clipped by 1 base and J by 0 bases; unmatched bases: 4. Germline CDR1 is SGHAT and CDR2 is FQNNGV. The CDR3: CASSLAGQGSSGNTIYF. CDR3 bases: TGTGCCAGCAGCTTAGCCGGACAGGGGAGCTCTGGAAACACCATATATTTT.

This chain connects TRBV4-3 to TRBJ2-1; 13 nucleotides agree with TRBD2. Germline CDR1 reads LGHNA; CDR2 reads YSLEER. The CDR3 has 17 residues. Trimming at V came to 1 base and at J to 7 bases, leaving 7 bases not matched to a gene. CDR3 sequence: CASSQGSGLAGSNEQFF. The CDR3 DNA sequence: TGCGCCAGCAGCCAAGGCTCGGGACTAGCGGGATCGAATGAGCAGTTCTTC.

The V and J genes are TRBV19 and TRBJ1-5; D not resolved. V was trimmed by 6 bases and J by 2 bases, leaving 11 bases between them. Germline assignment: CDR1 LNHDA and CDR2 SQIVND (reference sequence). The CDR3 is made up of 14 amino acids. The CDR3: CASRTPGGNQPQHF. In DNA form, the CDR3 reads TGTGCCAGTAGAACCCCCGGTGGCAATCAGCCCCAGCATTTT.

The rearrangement uses TRBV6-6 and TRBJ2-5; 7 bases agree with TRBD1. Per the germline V gene, CDR1 is MNHNY and CDR2 is SVGAGI (reference sequence). The V segment lost 6 bases and the J segment 0 bases; nucleotides outside the gene matches: 4. The length of the CDR3 is 14 residues. CDR3 coding DNA: TGTGCCAGCAGAGCGACAGGGAACCAAGAGACCCAGTACTTC. Protein product: CASRATGNQETQYF.

As to this clone: A junction boundary mismatches the germline segment, possibly from a read error. The CDR3, as DNA: TGTTCCAGCAGCCCCTGGACTCTCACAGATACGCAGTATTTT. It translates to CSSSPWTLTDTQYF. This rearrangement joins TRBV7-9 to TRBJ2-3, with D possibly matching TRBD2 (5 bases). Germline CDR1 reads SEHNR; CDR2 reads FQNEAQ (reference sequence). CDR3 length: 14 amino acids. The full variable domain, in which reference TRBV7-9 and TRBJ2-3 provide the parts outside the CDR3, is DTGVSQNPRHKITKRGQNVTFRCDPISEHNRLYWYRQTLGQGPEFLTYFQNEAQLEKSRLLSDRFSAERPKGSFSTLEIQRTEQGDSAMYLCSSSPWTLTDTQYFGPGTRLTVL.

V gene TRBV7-9 combines with J gene TRBJ2-1; 10 bases agree with TRBD1. The CDR3 consists of 16 residues. Germline CDR1 reads SEHNR; CDR2 reads FQNEAQ (reference sequence). V lost 6 bases, J lost 6 bases, and 11 bases stayed unmatched. The CDR3 nucleotides are TGTGCCAGCAGTTTCGACAGGGGGCTTCTAGTCAATGAGCAGTTCTTC. This translates into CASSFDRGLLVNEQFF.

The V and J genes are TRBV2 and TRBJ1-5, with D perhaps matching TRBD1 (6 bases). CDR1 is SNHLY and CDR2 is FYNNEI in the germline V gene. This CDR3 comprises 15 residues. Trimming pared 5 bases from V and 0 bases from J, leaving 11 bases between. As DNA, the CDR3 is TGTGCCAGCAGTTTAGGACAGCTTAGCAATCAGCCCCAGCATTTT. This sequence encodes CASSLGQLSNQPQHF.

The table lists this clone with a few counts. The gene calls are TRBV12-5 and TRBJ2-1; 11 nucleotides line up with TRBD2. The junction had 7 bases not matched to a gene; V was cut back by 7 bases and J by 8 bases. Germline lookup yields CDR1 LGHNT and CDR2 FRNRAP. This CDR3 region has 14 residues. Here the CDR3 DNA reads TGTGCTAGTGCCTTAGCGGGAGGGGGGGATGAGCAGTTCTTC. Encoded protein: CASALAGGGDEQFF. The full variable domain, its missing parts supplied by reference TRBV12-5 and TRBJ2-1, is DARVTQTPRHKVTEMGQEVTMRCQPILGHNTVFWYRQTMMQGLELLAYFRNRAPLDDSGMPKDRFSAEMPDATLATLKIQPSEPRDSAVYFCASALAGGGDEQFFGPGTRLTVL.

This chain uses TRBV29-1 with TRBJ2-7; TRBD2 agrees at 9 bases. Per the germline V gene, CDR1 is SQVTM and CDR2 is ANQGSEA. The CDR3 extends over 14 amino acids. The V and J ends lost 4 bases and 0 bases, in that order; junction bases with no gene match: 4. CDR3 protein: CSVVGSGSSYEQYF. The CDR3 bases are TGCAGCGTTGTGGGTAGCGGGAGCTCCTACGAGCAGTACTTC.

The genes are TRBV14 and TRBJ1-2, with a possible D match to TRBD1 (5 bases). Between the trimmed V and J ends, which lost 2 bases and 3 bases, there was a span of 13 bases. The CDR3 length is 15 residues. CDR1 is SGHDN and CDR2 is FVKESK in the germline V gene. The CDR3 DNA sequence: TGTGCCAGCAGCCAAATTGGCCAGGGATACTATGGCTACACCTTC. This translates into CASSQIGQGYYGYTF.

The J gene is TRBJ2-2, the V gene TRBV4-1; 7 bases agree with TRBD1. Germline-derived CDR1 and CDR2 are MGHRA and YSYEKL. CDR3 length equals 17 residues. Germline trimming cut 1 base from V and 1 base from J; bases unmatched to any gene: 6. For the CDR3, the DNA is TGCGCCAGCAGCCAAGGAACGACAGGGAAGAACACCGGGGAGCTGTTTTTT. Its translation: CASSQGTTGKNTGELFF.